The 11 T cell receptor beta chains below come from one sample, sequenced in a study of blood T cell repertoires in COVID-19. The table came from immunoSEQ multiplex PCR; TCRdb's copy has only in-frame clones and leaves some out. The repertoire includes 130,000 to 150,000 clones, roughly 86% of them detected once, and over 9.5% sits in the top ten. Sequencing was performed on peripheral blood. These receptors were taken from a man aged 45 to 65 with active or convalescent COVID-19.

This chain links TRBV27 with TRBJ1-5, with unresolved D. Trimming removed 4 bases at V and 6 bases at J, with 13 bases between. CDR3 length: 14 amino acids. Looked up from germline, CDR1 is MNHEY and CDR2 is SMNVEV (reference sequence). The chain's CDR3 is CASSSSVRSQPQHF. CDR3 nucleotides: TGTGCCAGCAGTTCATCAGTGCGGAGTCAGCCCCAGCATTTT.

The genes are TRBV28 and TRBJ2-7; 10 nucleotides agree with TRBD1. Trimming at V came to 5 bases and at J to 2 bases, leaving 6 bases not matched to a gene. This CDR3 has 15 residues. CDR1 is MDHEN, CDR2 SYDVKM, per germline. The CDR3 DNA reads as TGTGCCAGCAGTCCCGGGACAGGGGCCCCCTACGAGCAGTACTTC. Protein product: CASSPGTGAPYEQYF.

The V and J genes are TRBV4-2 and TRBJ2-7; the match to TRBD1 covers 9 bases. In germline, CDR1 is LGHNA, CDR2 YNFKEQ. J gave up 3 bases and V 1 base, and 7 bases lay outside the gene matches. The CDR3 sequence is 16 residues long. CDR3 protein: CASSQVGGTGNYEQYF. CDR3 nucleotides: TGTGCCAGCAGCCAAGTCGGCGGGACAGGGAACTACGAGCAGTACTTC.

The V call is TRBV29-1, the J call TRBJ2-3; unclear D gene. Trimming stripped 1 base from V and 7 bases from J, with 15 bases between. CDR1 and CDR2 from the germline V gene are SQVTM and ANQGSEA. The CDR3 loop spans 14 amino acids. The CDR3 sequence: CSVEGSRNLNTQYF. CDR3 sequence (DNA): TGCAGCGTTGAAGGGTCTCGAAACTTAAATACGCAGTATTTT.

The chain joins TRBV7-2 to TRBJ2-7, with D perhaps matching TRBD1 (6 bases). The CDR3 length is 13 residues. CDR1 is SGHTA and CDR2 is FQGNSA in the germline V gene. Trimming removed 2 bases from V and 5 bases from J, with 10 bases in between. CDR3 nucleotides: TGTGCCAGCAGCTTATCCTACAGGGACGAGCAGTACTTC. Translation: CASSLSYRDEQYF.

This sequence joins TRBV28 and TRBJ2-7; 12 positions agree with TRBD1. Germline-derived CDR1 and CDR2 are MDHEN and SYDVKM. Trimming removed 2 bases from V and 5 bases from J; junction bases left unmatched: 4. This CDR3 region has 15 residues. CDR3 in DNA: TGTGCCAGCAGTTTAGGGACAGGGGGCCGCCACGAGCAGTACTTC. This encodes CASSLGTGGRHEQYF.

The chain couples TRBV28 to TRBJ2-3; D gene uncertain. CDR1 and CDR2 (germline): MDHEN, SYDVKM. CDR3 size: 14 residues. V was cut by 1 base and J by 3 bases, with 8 bases left in between. CDR3 residues: CASSLYRGTDTQYF. In DNA form, the CDR3 reads TGTGCCAGCAGTTTATATCGCGGTACAGATACGCAGTATTTT.

V is TRBV7-9 and J is TRBJ2-7; 7 bases map to TRBD2. Per germline, CDR1 SEHNR and CDR2 FQNEAQ (reference sequence). There are 16 residues in the CDR3. V dropped 2 bases and J dropped 2; count of bases not matched to a gene: 9. CDR3 sequence reads: CASSLLRGSSPYEQYF. The CDR3 region has the DNA TGTGCCAGCAGCTTACTACGCGGGAGTTCTCCCTACGAGCAGTACTTC.

The chain employs TRBV10-3 and TRBJ2-5; D possibly corresponds to TRBD1 (5 bases). The CDR3 is made up of 14 amino acids. In germline, CDR1 is ENHRY, CDR2 SYGVKD. V gave up 2 bases and J gave up 1 base, with 8 bases separating them. The CDR3: CAISEDSFQETQYF. The DNA for the CDR3 is TGTGCCATCAGTGAGGACAGCTTCCAAGAGACCCAGTACTTC.

V and J are TRBV6-5 and TRBJ1-6; possibly TRBD1 for D (6 bases). This CDR3 contains 14 residues. The V gene lost 6 bases and the J gene lost 9 bases, with 15 bases spanning the gap. Germline assignment: CDR1 MNHEY and CDR2 SVGAGI. This chain's CDR3 is CASRLVTGTSPLHF. The CDR3 DNA sequence: TGTGCCAGCAGGCTCGTTACAGGGACTTCACCCCTCCACTTT.

V is TRBV18 and J is TRBJ2-5; perhaps TRBD2 as D (6 bases). Trimming removed 6 bases at V and 2 bases at J, with 10 bases between. Germline V lookup: CDR1 KGHSH, CDR2 LQKENI. The CDR3 totals 13 residues. CDR3 in DNA: TGTGCCAGCTCCCCCCGGGAGCAAGAGACCCAGTACTTC. Protein: CASSPREQETQYF.